A single sample gave rise to the 30 T cell receptor beta chains below, sequenced in a study of blood T cell repertoires in COVID-19. Some clones are missing from TCRdb's copy, which holds only in-frame ones; the method was immunoSEQ multiplex PCR. In the table there are roughly 290,000 clones, about 89% of which are singletons. Input material: peripheral blood. The receptors come from a woman aged 45-65 years who had recovered from COVID-19.

V usage is TRBV6-1 and J usage is TRBJ2-2, with D maybe TRBD2 (5 bases). CDR3 size: 14 residues. Germline V gives CDR1 MNHNS, CDR2 SASEGT. Trimming stripped 2 bases from V and 3 bases from J, with 7 bases between. The CDR3 loop reads CASSETSYTGELFF. The CDR3 nucleotides read TGTGCCAGCAGTGAAACTAGTTACACCGGGGAGCTGTTTTTT.

The gene calls are TRBV6-6 and TRBJ1-2, with a tentative D call TRBD1 (6 bases). In germline, CDR1 is MNHNY, CDR2 SVGAGI (reference sequence). The CDR3 has 13 residues. V lost 6 bases, J lost 5 bases, and 13 bases lay in between. The CDR3 bases are TGTGCCAGCAGGGACAGCCTTTTATATGGCTACACCTTC. Encoded protein: CASRDSLLYGYTF.

The chain employs TRBV28 and TRBJ2-5, with 10 bases aligning to TRBD2. The CDR3 has 15 residues. V shed 7 bases, J shed 4 bases, and the junction held 9 bases outside the gene matches. The germline V gene has CDR1 MDHEN and CDR2 SYDVKM. Here the CDR3 DNA reads TGTGCCAGCAACCTTTTAGCGGGAGGAGTAGAGACCCAGTACTTC. It specifies CASNLLAGGVETQYF.

The J gene is TRBJ2-7, the V gene TRBV28; a weak D match, TRBD2 (6 bases). The V gene's germline CDR1 is MDHEN and CDR2 SYDVKM. This CDR3 spans 12 amino acids. The ends were cut back, 3 bases at V and 12 bases at J, with 15 bases in the middle. As DNA, the CDR3 is TGTGCCAGCAGTTTGGGGCAGCGGGTGGTGTACTTC. Translation: CASSLGQRVVYF.

DNA for the CDR3: TGTGCCACCAGCAGAGACTTAGCGGTACCCTACGAGCAGTACTTC. Its translation is CATSRDLAVPYEQYF. This sequence joins TRBV15 and TRBJ2-7; TRBD2 might be the D (6 bases). The V end was cut by 0 bases, the J end by 2 bases, with 11 bases between. CDR3 size: 15 residues. Germline CDR1 is LNHNV and CDR2 is YYDKDF (reference sequence). Full variable domain (outside the CDR3, taken from reference TRBV15 and TRBJ2-7): DAMVIQNPRYQVTQFGKPVTLSCSQTLNHNVMYWYQQKSSQAPKLLFHYYDKDFNNEADTPDNFQSRRPNTSFCFLDIRSPGLGDTAMYLCATSRDLAVPYEQYFGPGTRLTVT.

V usage is TRBV3-1 (or the pseudogene TRBV3-2) and J usage is TRBJ1-2; D is perhaps TRBD1 (5 bases). V lost 0 bases to trimming and J lost 6 bases, with 14 bases between them. The CDR3 spans 15 residues. Germline CDR1 LGHDT, CDR2 YNNKEL (reference sequence). Here the CDR3 DNA reads TGTGCCAGCAGCCAAGATTGGACACCGAGGAATGGCTACACCTTC. It translates to CASSQDWTPRNGYTF.

The chain recombines TRBV28 with TRBJ2-2; TRBD1 is a possible D gene (6 bases). In germline, CDR1 is MDHEN, CDR2 SYDVKM. Between the trimmed V and J ends, which lost 5 bases and 4 bases, there was a span of 14 bases. The CDR3 has 15 amino acids. CDR3 sequence reads: CASSPSQGPTGELFF. CDR3 in DNA: TGTGCCAGCAGTCCGTCGCAGGGGCCCACCGGGGAGCTGTTTTTT.

The chain carries TRBV10-2 and TRBJ1-2; no definite D call. Germline values: CDR1 WSHSY, CDR2 SAAADI. The CDR3 loop spans 13 amino acids. Trimming stripped 6 bases from V and 2 bases from J, with 10 bases between. For the CDR3, the DNA is TGCGCCAGCAGGGCCAATACCAACTATGGCTACACCTTC. Translating gives CASRANTNYGYTF.

The sample holds a few counts of this clone. V and J are TRBV6-6 and TRBJ1-5, with unresolved D. The CDR3 runs to 14 residues. Per the germline V gene, CDR1 is MNHNY and CDR2 is SVGAGI (reference sequence). V lost 11 bases, J lost 4 bases, and 18 bases lay in between. The CDR3 DNA follows: TGTGCCGGCGGGGAGTCGGGCGGTAATCAGCCCCAGCATTTT. Its protein is CAGGESGGNQPQHF.

This chain joins TRBV9 and TRBJ2-1, with D possibly being TRBD2 (6 bases). With 0 bases removed from V and 2 bases from J, the gap between germline ends came to 9 bases. Germline V gives CDR1 SGDLS, CDR2 YYNGEE. The CDR3 is 15 amino acids. The CDR3 nucleotides read TGTGCCAGCAGCGTAGGACTAGTCCCCTACAATGAGCAGTTCTTC. Protein sequence: CASSVGLVPYNEQFF.

The J gene is TRBJ2-3, the V gene TRBV7-3, with 11 bases lining up with TRBD2. The germline V gene encodes CDR1 SGHTA and CDR2 FQGTGA. The CDR3 has 16 amino acids. Trimming cost V 5 bases and J 2 bases; bases outside gene matches: 6. CDR3 sequence reads: CASSVIAGGSTDTQYF. CDR3 nucleotides: TGTGCCAGCAGCGTTATAGCGGGAGGGTCCACAGATACGCAGTATTTT.

This chain joins TRBV9 and TRBJ2-2; D ambiguous. The CDR3 sequence is 16 residues long. Germline lookup yields CDR1 SGDLS and CDR2 YYNGEE. The ends were cut back, 4 bases at V and 1 base at J, with 14 bases in the middle. In DNA, the CDR3 is TGTGCCAGCAGCCCCCCCCTCGCGGAGAACACCGGGGAGCTGTTTTTT. Its protein product is CASSPPLAENTGELFF. The variable domain in full, with the rest retrieved from reference TRBV9 and TRBJ2-2, is DSGVTQTPKHLITATGQRVTLRCSPRSGDLSVYWYQQSLDQGLQFLIQYYNGEERAKGNILERFSAQQFPDLHSELNLSSLELGDSALYFCASSPPLAENTGELFFGEGSRLTVL.

The rearrangement uses TRBV28 and TRBJ1-2; D ambiguous. Germline CDR1 is MDHEN and CDR2 is SYDVKM. This CDR3 is built from 12 residues. V lost 6 bases and J 0 bases, leaving 5 bases between the germline ends. The CDR3 sequence is CASSGTNYGYTF. As DNA, the CDR3 is TGTGCCAGCAGCGGGACTAACTATGGCTACACCTTC.

The rearrangement links TRBV4-2 to TRBJ2-7; no firm D call. The germline V gene encodes CDR1 LGHNA and CDR2 YNFKEQ. The V end was cut by 0 bases, the J end by 6 bases, with 9 bases between. CDR3 length: 13 residues. CDR3 amino acids: CASSQESLAEQYF. CDR3 nucleotides: TGTGCCAGCAGCCAAGAAAGTTTGGCCGAGCAGTACTTC.

The V gene is TRBV19, the J gene TRBJ2-1; 11 bases are shared with TRBD2. The CDR3 sequence is 15 residues long. V shed 3 bases and J 9 bases; nucleotides not matched to a gene: 7. Germline lookup yields CDR1 LNHDA and CDR2 SQIVND (reference sequence). For the CDR3, the DNA is TGTGCCAGTAGTATGATTAGCGGGGGGGCGGCTGAGCAGTTCTTC. This translates into CASSMISGGAAEQFF.

V is TRBV2 and J is TRBJ1-1; 7 nucleotides agree with TRBD1. From germline, CDR1 is SNHLY and CDR2 FYNNEI. Unmatched junction bases numbered 1, after V lost 6 bases and J lost 3 bases. This CDR3 has 12 amino acids. CDR3 amino acids: CASSRGDTEAFF. The CDR3 bases are TGTGCCAGCAGCAGGGGGGACACTGAAGCTTTCTTT.

This chain joins TRBV30 and TRBJ2-3; the match to TRBD1 covers 7 bases. J was trimmed by 6 bases and V by 3 bases; bases with no gene match: 9. The CDR3 length is 14 residues. Germline CDR1 GTSNPN, CDR2 SVGIG (reference sequence). CDR3 nucleotide sequence: TGTGCCTGGAGCGGCACAGGGGTTCGGGATACGCAGTATTTT. Translated, it gives CAWSGTGVRDTQYF.

The CDR3 DNA follows: TGTGCCACCAGCAGAGGTGACACTCTGGCAGATACGCAGTATTTT. Residues: CATSRGDTLADTQYF. The chain recombines TRBV15 with TRBJ2-3; D unclear. The CDR3 runs to 15 residues. Trimming removed 1 base at V and 4 bases at J, with 12 bases between. Germline V lookup: CDR1 LNHNV, CDR2 YYDKDF (reference sequence).

The chain employs TRBV11-1 and TRBJ2-7; 7 bases map to TRBD2. With 3 bases clipped from V and 4 bases from J, the junction kept 9 bases outside the gene matches. From germline, CDR1 is SGHAT and CDR2 FQDESV (reference sequence). CDR3 size: 15 residues. CDR3 amino acids: CASSFDQSGIYEQYF. DNA for the CDR3: TGTGCCAGCAGCTTCGACCAGAGCGGGATTTACGAGCAGTACTTC.

V usage is TRBV10-3 and J usage is TRBJ1-3, with unresolved D. V shed 0 bases and J shed 0 bases, with 6 bases lying between them. The CDR3 runs 15 residues. Looked up from germline, CDR1 is ENHRY and CDR2 is SYGVKD. The CDR3 nucleotides are TGTGCCATCAGTGAGTCCTTGAGCTCTGGAAACACCATATATTTT. This encodes CAISESLSSGNTIYF.

V and J are TRBV4-2 and TRBJ1-1; D possibly corresponds to TRBD1 (5 bases). The V and J ends lost 0 bases and 5 bases respectively, with 7 bases between them. The CDR3 loop spans 13 amino acids. CDR1 is LGHNA and CDR2 is YNFKEQ in the germline V gene. The CDR3, as DNA: TGTGCCAGCAGCCAAGACGGGGGTACTGAAGCTTTCTTT. Protein: CASSQDGGTEAFF.

V and J are TRBV11-3 and TRBJ2-7; no firm D call. Germline V lookup: CDR1 SGHNT, CDR2 YENEEA. The CDR3 consists of 11 residues. V lost 6 bases, J lost 6 bases, and 9 bases lay in between. As DNA, the CDR3 is TGTGCCAGCAGTCGGGTTCCCGAGCAGTACTTC. Translating it yields CASSRVPEQYF.

The rearrangement links TRBV18 to TRBJ1-4; D not resolved. V lost 6 bases and J lost 8, with 16 bases in between. The CDR3 has 14 residues. Germline loops: CDR1 KGHSH, CDR2 LQKENI. CDR3 amino acids: CASSDPRRSEKLFF. The DNA of the CDR3 is TGTGCCAGCTCCGACCCTAGGCGGAGCGAAAAACTGTTTTTT.

This clone showed up just once. This rearrangement joins TRBV4-3 to TRBJ2-7; 10 bases are a match to TRBD1. Germline trimming cut 0 bases from V and 5 bases from J; bases unmatched to any gene: 4. Germline-derived CDR1 and CDR2 are LGHNA and YSLEER. The CDR3 totals 15 residues. CDR3 protein: CASSQDMTGGNEQYF. The CDR3 DNA reads TGCGCCAGCAGCCAAGATATGACAGGGGGCAACGAGCAGTACTTC.

The DNA for the CDR3 is TGTGCCAGCTCACGCAATCCGGGACAGGGGGCTAACGAGCAGTACTTC. As protein: CASSRNPGQGANEQYF. The V call is TRBV18, the J call TRBJ2-7; 12 nucleotides agree with TRBD1. J was trimmed by 5 bases and V by 4 bases; bases with no gene match: 9. The CDR3 runs to 16 residues. Germline CDR1 is KGHSH and CDR2 is LQKENI. Combining the CDR3 with reference TRBV18 and TRBJ2-7 gives the whole variable domain NAGVMQNPRHLVRRRGQEARLRCSPMKGHSHVYWYRQLPEEGLKFMVYLQKENIIDESGMPKERFSAEFPKEGPSILRIQQVVRGDSAAYFCASSRNPGQGANEQYFGPGTRLTVT.

J is TRBJ2-7 and V is TRBV3-1 (or the pseudogene TRBV3-2); 8 bases map to TRBD2. V dropped 2 bases and J dropped 7; count of bases not matched to a gene: 4. CDR1 and CDR2 (germline): LGHDT, YNNKEL (reference sequence). This CDR3 has 13 amino acids. CDR3 in DNA: TGTGCCAGCAGCCAAACCCGACTAGCGGAGCAGTACTTC. Translation gives CASSQTRLAEQYF.

The CDR3 DNA is TGCGCCAGCAGCCAAGACCAGGGAAGCACTGAAGCTTTCTTT. As protein: CASSQDQGSTEAFF. The chain links TRBV4-3 to TRBJ1-1; D is possibly TRBD1 (5 bases). V lost 0 bases and J lost 4, with 9 bases in between. From germline, CDR1 is LGHNA and CDR2 YSLEER. The CDR3 loop spans 14 amino acids.

CDR3 in amino acids: CASSLPRSPQETQYF. The CDR3 region has the DNA TGTGCCAGCAGTTTACCCCGGTCCCCCCAAGAGACCCAGTACTTC. The V call is TRBV28, the J call TRBJ2-5; D remains unclear. The CDR3 has 15 residues. V was pared by 2 bases and J by 1 base, with 11 bases between. Germline V gives CDR1 MDHEN, CDR2 SYDVKM. Together with reference TRBV28 and TRBJ2-5, the CDR3 gives the full variable domain: DVKVTQSSRYLVKRTGEKVFLECVQDMDHENMFWYRQDPGLGLRLIYFSYDVKMKEKGDIPEGYSVSREKKERFSLILESASTNQTSMYLCASSLPRSPQETQYFGPGTRLLVL.

The chain couples TRBV28 to TRBJ2-1, with 9 nucleotides matching TRBD2. The CDR3 runs 15 residues. Germline CDR1 is MDHEN and CDR2 is SYDVKM. The junction had 6 bases not matched to a gene; V was cut back by 2 bases and J by 7 bases. The CDR3 sequence is CASSLAGGPSNEQFF. The CDR3 DNA sequence: TGTGCCAGCAGTTTAGCGGGAGGGCCCTCGAATGAGCAGTTCTTC.

The genes are TRBV9 and TRBJ1-4, with 7 bases fitting TRBD1. The V gene's germline CDR1 is SGDLS and CDR2 YYNGEE. Losses at the gene ends were 1 base for V and 3 bases for J; bases not matched to a gene: 3. The CDR3 sequence is 15 residues long. Written as DNA, the CDR3 is TGTGCCAGCAGCGTAAAGGGGGCACCTAATGAAAAACTGTTTTTT. This sequence encodes CASSVKGAPNEKLFF.